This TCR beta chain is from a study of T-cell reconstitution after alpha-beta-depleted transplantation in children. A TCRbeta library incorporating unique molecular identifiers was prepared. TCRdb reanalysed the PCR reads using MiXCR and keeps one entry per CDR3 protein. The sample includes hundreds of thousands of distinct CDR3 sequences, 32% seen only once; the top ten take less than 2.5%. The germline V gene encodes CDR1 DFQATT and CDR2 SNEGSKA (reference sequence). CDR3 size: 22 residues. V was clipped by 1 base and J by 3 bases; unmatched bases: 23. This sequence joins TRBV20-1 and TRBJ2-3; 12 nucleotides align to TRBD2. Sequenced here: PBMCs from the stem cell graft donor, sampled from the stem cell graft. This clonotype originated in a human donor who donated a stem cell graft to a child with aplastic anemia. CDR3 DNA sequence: TGCAGTGCTAGAGTGGAATTGAGTACGGCTAGCGGGAGGGGTTGGAGGACAGATACGCAGTATTTT. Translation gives CSARVELSTASGRGWRTDTQYF.